What follows are 5 T cell receptor beta chains derived from one specimen sequenced in a study of blood T cell repertoires in COVID-19. Some clones are missing from TCRdb's copy, which holds only in-frame ones; the method was immunoSEQ multiplex PCR. The sample lists tens of thousands of clones, 82% seen once, with around a sixth in the top ten. Sequenced material: peripheral blood. Source of these receptors: a human donor in a cohort sampled during active COVID-19.

This chain links TRBV11-2 with TRBJ2-5; D possibly corresponds to TRBD2 (5 bases). The CDR3 spans 16 residues. The V end was cut by 3 bases, the J end by 2 bases, with 16 bases between. Germline V gives CDR1 SGHAT, CDR2 FQNNGV. For the CDR3, the DNA is TGTGCCAGCAGCTTCCCCGGGGTTAGGGCGCAAGAGACCCAGTACTTC. It is translated as CASSFPGVRAQETQYF.

This clone turned up a few times. J is TRBJ1-6 and V is TRBV11-3; D not resolved. The ends were cut back, 5 bases at V and 8 bases at J, with 10 bases in the middle. Per germline, CDR1 SGHNT and CDR2 YENEEA. The CDR3 totals 13 residues. The DNA for the CDR3 is TGTGCCAGCAGCGTAAGACGGGATTCACCCCTCCACTTT. Translation gives CASSVRRDSPLHF.

J is TRBJ2-5 and V is TRBV18; TRBD2 might be the D (5 bases). CDR1 is KGHSH, CDR2 LQKENI, per germline. CDR3 size: 14 residues. The ends were cut back, 0 bases at V and 5 bases at J, with 10 bases in the middle. CDR3 nucleotides: TGTGCCAGCTCACCACCTCAATCGGGGGAGACCCAGTACTTC. Translating gives CASSPPQSGETQYF.

The chain employs TRBV7-2 and TRBJ2-2, with 11 bases fitting TRBD1. This CDR3 comprises 16 residues. Per the germline V gene, CDR1 is SGHTA and CDR2 is FQGNSA. Trimming took 3 bases from V and 8 from J; bases not matched to a gene: 8. CDR3 region: CASSLDRGLLSGELFF. The CDR3 bases are TGTGCCAGCAGCTTGGACAGGGGGCTTCTATCGGGGGAGCTGTTTTTT.

The sample holds a few counts of this clone. This sequence joins TRBV10-3 and TRBJ2-1; the match to TRBD1 covers 8 bases. Germline-derived CDR1 and CDR2 are ENHRY and SYGVKD. This CDR3 is built from 13 residues. With V trimmed by 4 bases and J by 8 bases, 4 bases remained unmatched. The chain's CDR3 is CAISARGQDEQFF. The CDR3 DNA follows: TGTGCCATCAGTGCACGGGGACAGGATGAGCAGTTCTTC.